This T cell receptor (beta chain) was documented in a study of response to subunit inactivated influenza vaccine (dated by TCRdb to the late 2010s). Regarding the research as a whole: Deep quantitative profiling of the T cell receptor repertoire was used in the study to follow responses to a trivalent subunit inactivated influenza vaccine. The research as a whole found: According to the authors, only a limited number of new T cells may be recruited by each seasonal influenza vaccination.

This clonotype appeared a few times. No antigen is known for it. Base qualities are not recorded, but no much larger clone differs from it by a single base. Sequences DFQATT (CDR1) and SNEGSKA (CDR2) are obtained from the germline V gene (reference sequence). The CDR3 has 13 amino acids, counting the end cysteine and phenylalanine. This entry keeps only the CDR3 DNA: 39 bases, framed from base 1. Deletion took 4 bases off V and 10 bases off J, with a span of 16 bases between the germline ends. Receptor libraries were prepared by RT-PCR. The sample was run on an Illumina HiSeq 2500. Starting from the raw public reads, TCRdb applied fastp trimming at Q25, assembled clones with MiXCR and retained in-frame beta chains. Under each unique CDR3 protein, matching rows form one entry showing the most common genes and DNA. The sample table records about 780,000 distinct CDR3 sequences; around 20% of these occur just once. The ten top clones hold 11% of the sample.

The sequence was obtained from a man aged 45-60 years who received an inactivated influenza vaccine. Donor details come from another sample of the same person, matched by shared clones. The sequence is built from TRBV20-1 and TRBJ1-4, with no confident D gene call. The starting material was PBMCs from blood, obtained about 5 days after vaccination. The CDR3 sequence is CSANPPGSGKLFF. The bases are TGCAGTGCTAACCCCCCCGGTAGTGGAAAACTGTTTTTT.